This T cell receptor beta chain appears in the sequencing data of a study of response to subunit inactivated influenza vaccine. Study results and limitations: Researchers suggested that each seasonal influenza vaccination recruits few new T cells.

Germline lookup yields CDR1 MNHNS and CDR2 SASEGT. The V end was cut by 6 bases, the J end by 4 bases, with 15 bases between. This CDR3 contains 14 residues. TCRdb called the RT-PCR reads again in MiXCR, with one record for every CDR3 protein. The sample records over 450,000 distinct CDR3 sequences, 10% to 15% being singletons. Of note for this clonotype: Its antigen is still unknown.

This chain joins TRBV6-1 and TRBJ1-1; D gene ambiguous. This receptor was taken from a man aged 50 or older who received an inactivated influenza vaccine. The material was PBMCs from blood, obtained about 6 weeks after vaccination. CDR3 nucleotides: TGTGCCAGCAGCCTCGGTCCCTGGGGCACTGAAGCTTTCTTT. Protein product: CASSLGPWGTEAFF.